This TCR beta chain was obtained from a study of blood T cells in healthy people across ages. Study-wide results and limits: Nothing was known about donor CMV status, and this possibly confounded expanded clonotype changes. Underestimates were what the diversity estimates from one million T cells were considered to be.

As to this clonotype: Antigen specificity is unknown. Sequence at one end of the junction differs from germline and may be a read error.

The CDR3 spans 15 residues. The V gene's germline CDR1 is SGHTA and CDR2 FQGNSA. Next came a second PCR, run for roughly 6 to 11 cycles, which used a sample-barcoded 5' primer along with a J-beta primer mix. One entry per CDR3 protein, called by TCRdb with MiXCR from the 5' RACE reads. The top ten hold 20% to 25% of the sample, which has about 970,000 distinct CDR3 sequences, approximately 50% seen once. PBMCs were isolated at a quantity of at least 7 million per sample. Material for sequencing was blood. This rearrangement joins TRBV7-2 to TRBJ2-7; 11 bases align to TRBD1. The J call may be faulty, since TRBJ2-5 better matches the DNA end. This clonotype was sampled from an older woman in good health. CDR3 sequence: CVSSPWTGGRETQYF. The CDR3 coding sequence is TGTGTCAGCAGCCCCTGGACAGGGGGCAGGGAGACCCAGTACTTC.